This T cell receptor (beta chain) was recovered during a study of blood T cell repertoires in COVID-19. Background on the study: The United States, Italy and Spain were the sources of the acute and convalescent COVID-19 samples. Sample material is recorded as cDNA or gDNA derived from T cells, B-cell-depleted T cells, or PBMCs.

CDR1 SGHRS and CDR2 YFSETQ come from the germline V gene. Trimming left V 0 bases short and J 10 bases short, with 11 bases between. The CDR3 extends over 13 amino acids. As originally analysed: Amplifying reference gene primers gave estimates of nucleated cell counts. The data were produced by immunoSEQ multiplex PCR, yet TCRdb's version contains in-frame clones alone and is incomplete. From that table come the V and J calls and clone size; the DNA was used to work out D and trimming. Among about 200,000 clones listed, approximately 80% were seen once. V gene TRBV5-1 combines with J gene TRBJ2-1; no definite D call. This clonotype originated in a woman aged 80 or over with acute or convalescent COVID-19. Sequencing was carried out using peripheral blood. In DNA, the CDR3 is TGCGCCAGCAGCTTGGCCCCTTTTGAGGAGCAGTTCTTC. Its protein product is CASSLAPFEEQFF.